The TCR beta chain under discussion was sequenced for a study of shared clonotypes between healthy human individuals. Background on the study: Participating donors consisted of two women and a few men aged 18 to 49. Three plates each covered CD4 naive and memory; CD8 naive two, CD8 memory one. Overall study findings and caveats: What naive subsets generally showed was a larger estimated richness than memory subsets showed. Against clonotypes common to all four donors, non-shared ones had lower generation probabilities.

CD45RO-negative, CCR7-selected cells formed the naive CD8 fraction, which excluded terminally differentiated effector memory CD45RA+ cells. The CDR3 runs 15 residues. Per the germline V gene, CDR1 is LNHDA and CDR2 is SQIVND (reference sequence). Trimming removed 8 bases from V and 0 bases from J, with 16 bases in between. Remarks on this clone: Its target is unknown.

Libraries were prepared by immunoSEQ multiplex PCR; TCRdb keeps only in-frame clonotypes and omits some of them. The sample has millions of clones; about 92% are singletons. Sequencing used naive CD8+ T cells from PBMCs. The rearrangement uses TRBV19 and TRBJ1-1; D is perhaps TRBD1 (6 bases). This TCR came from a man aged 18 to 30 in good health. Some clones in this sample may be carry-over from other donors' samples. CDR3 bases: TGTGCCAGTGCGGGGCAGGGGCCTATGAACACTGAAGCTTTCTTT. Amino acids: CASAGQGPMNTEAFF.